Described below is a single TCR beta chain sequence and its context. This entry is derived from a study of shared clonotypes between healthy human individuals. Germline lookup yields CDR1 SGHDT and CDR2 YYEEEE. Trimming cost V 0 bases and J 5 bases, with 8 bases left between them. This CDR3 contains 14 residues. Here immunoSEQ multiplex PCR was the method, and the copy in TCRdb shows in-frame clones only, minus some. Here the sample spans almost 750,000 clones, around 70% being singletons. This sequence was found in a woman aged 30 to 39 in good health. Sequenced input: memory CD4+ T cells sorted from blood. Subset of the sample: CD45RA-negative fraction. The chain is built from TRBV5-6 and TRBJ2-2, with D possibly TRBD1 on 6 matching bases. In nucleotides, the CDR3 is TGTGCCAGCAGCTTGGAAACAGGGACCGGGGAGCTGTTTTTT. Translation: CASSLETGTGELFF.